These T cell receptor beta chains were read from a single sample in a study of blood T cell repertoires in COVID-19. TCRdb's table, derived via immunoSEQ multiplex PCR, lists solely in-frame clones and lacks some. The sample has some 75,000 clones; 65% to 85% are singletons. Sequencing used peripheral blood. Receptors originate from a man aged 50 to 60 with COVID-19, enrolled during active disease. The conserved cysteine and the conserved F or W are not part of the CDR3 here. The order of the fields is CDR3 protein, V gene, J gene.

CDR3aa: ASSITSGSAGELF
v_gene: TRBV7-9
j_gene: TRBJ2-2

CDR3aa: ASSFGDSKETQY
v_gene: TRBV7-9
j_gene: TRBJ2-5

CDR3aa: ASSVGASGTNHYEQY
v_gene: TRBV9
j_gene: TRBJ2-7

CDR3aa: ASSRGTSGAWGDEQF
v_gene: TRBV5-1
j_gene: TRBJ2-1

CDR3aa: ASSWLAGGLHNEQF
v_gene: TRBV5-1
j_gene: TRBJ2-1

CDR3aa: ASSLRTGGQPQH
v_gene: TRBV7-6
j_gene: TRBJ1-5

CDR3aa: ASSFQSGTRDTQY
v_gene: TRBV5-5
j_gene: TRBJ2-3

CDR3aa: ASKGTGGLYEQY
v_gene: TRBV19
j_gene: TRBJ2-7

CDR3aa: ASSAGGNTEAF
v_gene: TRBV6-5
j_gene: TRBJ1-1

CDR3aa: ASSSSGTQTYEQY
v_gene: TRBV5-5
j_gene: TRBJ2-7

CDR3aa: ASRREGHGYT
v_gene: TRBV6-5
j_gene: TRBJ1-2

CDR3aa: ASSLEGGNDYNEQF
v_gene: TRBV4-1
j_gene: TRBJ2-1

CDR3aa: ASSRLAGSNTGELF
v_gene: TRBV9
j_gene: TRBJ2-2

CDR3aa: ASSSGTVRGKNPLH
v_gene: TRBV5-6
j_gene: TRBJ1-6

CDR3aa: ASTSTGRSNQPQH
v_gene: TRBV19
j_gene: TRBJ1-5

CDR3aa: ASRLAGGYQETQY
v_gene: TRBV2
j_gene: TRBJ2-5

CDR3aa: ASSLAQMNTEAF
v_gene: TRBV7-2
j_gene: TRBJ1-1

CDR3aa: ASSWGNRENTEAF
v_gene: TRBV19
j_gene: TRBJ1-1

CDR3aa: ASSDSRDTQY
v_gene: TRBV7-3
j_gene: TRBJ2-3

CDR3aa: ASSDTPGYGYT
v_gene: TRBV6-4
j_gene: TRBJ1-2

CDR3aa: ASLGQSPDTEAF
v_gene: TRBV6-5
j_gene: TRBJ1-1

CDR3aa: ASRTGELYGYT
v_gene: TRBV2
j_gene: TRBJ1-2

CDR3aa: ATQVAGRNEQF
v_gene: TRBV24-1
j_gene: TRBJ2-1

CDR3aa: ASSSRTAQY
v_gene: TRBV5-1
j_gene: TRBJ2-5

CDR3aa: ASSKLGREQY
v_gene: TRBV21-1
j_gene: TRBJ2-7

CDR3aa: ASLREIGYEQY
v_gene: TRBV2
j_gene: TRBJ2-7

CDR3aa: ASVHTGQEQPQH
v_gene: TRBV28
j_gene: TRBJ1-5

CDR3aa: ASSPGPGLAHTGELF
v_gene: TRBV5-4
j_gene: TRBJ2-2